The sequence of this T cell receptor (beta chain) was determined in a study of blood T cells in healthy people across ages. Overall study findings and caveats: Whereas aged donors had fewer naive CD4+ cells, long-lived donors had more of them and higher diversity. Age showed a roughly linear inverse relationship with TCR beta diversity per million T cells.

All donors came from Russia, were Caucasian and healthy, and spanned ages roughly 6 to 95. As for this clonotype: Its antigen is not known.

Through a sample-barcoded 5' primer and a J-beta primer mix, a second PCR was run for about 6 to 11 cycles. Each cDNA was tagged by a template-switch adaptor containing 12 random nucleotides. TCRdb itself ran the 5' RACE reads through MiXCR, one entry per CDR3 protein. Counted here are 1.5 million to 2 million distinct CDR3 sequences, about 49% occurring once; the ten biggest clones make up over 2%. CDR3 length equals 16 residues. The V and J ends lost 2 bases and 2 bases respectively, with 11 bases between them. CDR1 SGDLS and CDR2 YYNGEE come from the germline V gene. The specimen sequenced was blood. The receptor was isolated from a woman aged 40 to 49 in good health. This chain connects TRBV9 to TRBJ2-6, with D possibly TRBD1 on 5 matching bases. DNA for the CDR3: TGTGCCAGCAGCGTCGCAGGGTTCACTGGGGCCAACGTCCTGACTTTC. Amino acid sequence: CASSVAGFTGANVLTF.